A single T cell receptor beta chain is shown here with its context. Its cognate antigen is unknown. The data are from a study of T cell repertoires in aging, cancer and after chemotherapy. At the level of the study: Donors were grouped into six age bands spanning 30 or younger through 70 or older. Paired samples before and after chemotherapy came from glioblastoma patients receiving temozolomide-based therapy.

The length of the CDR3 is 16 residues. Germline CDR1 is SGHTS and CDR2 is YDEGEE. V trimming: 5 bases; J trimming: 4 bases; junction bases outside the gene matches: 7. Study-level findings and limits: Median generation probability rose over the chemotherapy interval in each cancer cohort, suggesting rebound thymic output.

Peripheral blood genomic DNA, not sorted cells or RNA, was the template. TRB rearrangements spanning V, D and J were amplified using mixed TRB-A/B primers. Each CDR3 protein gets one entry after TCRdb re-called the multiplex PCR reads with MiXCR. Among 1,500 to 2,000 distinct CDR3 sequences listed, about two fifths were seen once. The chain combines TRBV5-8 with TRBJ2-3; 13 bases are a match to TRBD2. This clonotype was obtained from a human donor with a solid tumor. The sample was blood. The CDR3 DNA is TGTGCCAGCAGTCTCGGGACTAGCGGGGCCGCAGATACGCAGTATTTT. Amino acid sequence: CASSLGTSGAADTQYF.